This T cell receptor beta chain was found in a study of cytomegalovirus exposure and HLA in healthy donors. Study as a whole: Approximately 200 million T cells yielded some 120 million unique TCR beta sequences in earlier analysis. The study's findings and limits: Roughly 170 TCR beta chains were listed as cytomegalovirus-associated.

Healthy bone marrow donors formed the donor group. Notes on this clone: Its antigen is unknown.

Primers included in the PCR were 60 Vbeta and 13 Jbeta primers. Clones were sequenced by immunoSEQ multiplex PCR, and TCRdb holds only the in-frame ones, with some missing. Of under 200,000 clones in the sample, roughly 80% were seen once. The source of this sequence is a woman in her thirties in good health and CMV-seronegative. Sequencing was performed on PBMCs.

As DNA, the CDR3 is TGTGCCAGCAGTGAAACCGGGGGGCTCTACGAGCAGTACTTC. Its protein is CASSETGGLYEQYF. The V and J genes are TRBV6-1 and TRBJ2-7, with D maybe TRBD2 (7 bases). CDR3 length: 14 residues. V shed 2 bases and J shed 3 bases, with 11 bases lying between them. The germline gives CDR1 MNHNS, CDR2 SASEGT.